These 23 T cell receptor beta chains share one sample of origin, sequenced in a study of T cell responses to AZD1222 COVID-19 vaccine. Sequenced by immunoSEQ multiplex PCR; TCRdb stores in-frame clones only, minus some. The table shows 250,000 to 300,000 clones, with 94% occurring only once. Source: peripheral blood, taken 28 days after the second AZD1222 dose. All receptors derive from an adult who received the AZD1222 COVID-19 vaccine.

The genes are TRBV5-5 and TRBJ2-3; D gene ambiguous. Trimming pared 4 bases from V and 2 bases from J, leaving 11 bases between. The CDR3 extends over 14 amino acids. Germline V gene sequence: CDR1 SGHKS, CDR2 YYEKEE (reference sequence). Here the CDR3 DNA reads TGTGCCAGCAGCCTGACCTTGTCCACAGATACGCAGTATTTT. Translated, it gives CASSLTLSTDTQYF.

The rearrangement uses TRBV6-4 and TRBJ2-2; unclear D gene. This CDR3 spans 14 amino acids. Looked up from germline, CDR1 is MRHNA and CDR2 is SNTAGT. Trimming took off 3 bases at V and 1 base at J, with 6 bases between the two ends. The CDR3 sequence: CASSEQGNTGELFF. The CDR3 DNA is TGTGCCAGCAGTGAGCAAGGGAACACCGGGGAGCTGTTTTTT.

The V and J genes are TRBV6-6 and TRBJ2-4; 9 bases map to TRBD1. CDR1 and CDR2 from the germline V gene are MNHNY and SVGAGI (reference sequence). After removal of 5 bases from V and 7 bases from J, the junction contained 12 bases not matched to a gene. This CDR3 is 16 amino acids long. The CDR3 spells CASSLQTGGGNNIQYF. In nucleotides, the CDR3 is TGTGCCAGCAGTCTACAAACAGGGGGCGGGAATAACATTCAGTACTTC.

The V gene is TRBV9, the J gene TRBJ2-1; TRBD2 matches at 10 bases. The V gene end was trimmed by 3 bases and the J gene end by 0 bases; junction bases not matched to a gene: 12. CDR3 length: 19 amino acids. CDR1 and CDR2 from the germline V gene are SGDLS and YYNGEE. CDR3 protein: CASSAMPSGSANSYNEQFF. CDR3 nucleotide sequence: TGTGCCAGCAGCGCGATGCCTAGCGGGAGCGCTAACTCCTACAATGAGCAGTTCTTC.

This chain connects TRBV11-1 to TRBJ2-7; TRBD1 is a possible D gene (6 bases). V was shortened by 1 base and J by 3 bases, with 10 bases between the two germline ends. This CDR3 has 14 residues. CDR1 is SGHAT and CDR2 is FQDESV in the germline V gene (reference sequence). The CDR3 loop reads CASSLGRGGYEQYF. CDR3 nucleotides: TGTGCCAGCAGCTTAGGCAGGGGCGGCTACGAGCAGTACTTC.

A word on this clone: The DNA is left out, because the CDR3 cannot be placed on it with certainty; the CDR3 is given as TCRdb lists it. The rearrangement uses TRBV28 and TRBJ1-1. The germline V gene has CDR1 MDHEN and CDR2 SYDVKM. The CDR3 numbers 14 amino acids, ends counted. CDR3 residues: CASSLFLEKTEAFF.

The chain recombines TRBV7-2 with TRBJ1-6; perhaps TRBD1 as D (5 bases). V lost 4 bases and J lost 8, with 12 bases in between. CDR1 SGHTA and CDR2 FQGNSA come from the germline V gene. CDR3 length: 14 residues. The CDR3 nucleotides read TGTGCCAGCAGCTCCCAGTGGGGGGATTCACCCCTCCACTTT. Translated, it gives CASSSQWGDSPLHF.

The V call is TRBV3-1 (or the pseudogene TRBV3-2), the J call TRBJ2-1; 9 bases agree with TRBD1. The germline CDR1 and CDR2 sequences are LGHDT and YNNKEL (reference sequence). J gave up 6 bases and V 4 bases, and 10 bases lay outside the gene matches. This CDR3 has 16 amino acids. The CDR3 DNA reads TGTGCCAGCAGCCGGGTAGGACAGGGGATAAGCAATGAGCAGTTCTTC. Its translation: CASSRVGQGISNEQFF.

The chain joins TRBV5-1 to TRBJ2-3; TRBD2 agrees at 8 bases. The CDR3 sequence is 14 residues long. Looked up from germline, CDR1 is SGHRS and CDR2 is YFSETQ. Trimming at V came to 5 bases and at J to 1 base, leaving 3 bases not matched to a gene. CDR3 in amino acids: CASSQGLGTDTQYF. Written as DNA, the CDR3 is TGCGCCAGCAGTCAGGGACTAGGCACAGATACGCAGTATTTT.

The chain links TRBV5-1 to TRBJ1-4; 8 bases fit TRBD1. Per germline, CDR1 SGHRS and CDR2 YFSETQ. V trimming: 0 bases; J trimming: 6 bases; junction bases outside the gene matches: 7. This CDR3 contains 16 residues. In DNA, the CDR3 is TGCGCCAGCAGCTTGGTAAGGACAGGGACGGATGAAAAACTGTTTTTT. It encodes CASSLVRTGTDEKLFF.

This rearrangement joins TRBV19 to TRBJ1-5; TRBD1 matches 8 bases. CDR3 length: 13 amino acids. Looked up from germline, CDR1 is LNHDA and CDR2 is SQIVND (reference sequence). The junction had 9 bases not matched to a gene; V was cut back by 10 bases and J by 7 bases. CDR3 sequence (DNA): TGTGCCACCAAGACAGGGGAGGGACAGCCCCAGCATTTT. Translation: CATKTGEGQPQHF. The full variable domain, its missing parts supplied by reference TRBV19 and TRBJ1-5, is DGGITQSPKYLFRKEGQNVTLSCEQNLNHDAMYWYRQDPGQGLRLIYYSQIVNDFQKGDIAEGYSVSREKKESFPLTVTSAQKNPTAFYLCATKTGEGQPQHFGDGTRLSIL.

V gene TRBV7-2 combines with J gene TRBJ2-2, with TRBD2 matching over 7 bases. With V trimmed by 1 base and J by 6 bases, 8 bases remained unmatched. Looked up from germline, CDR1 is SGHTA and CDR2 is FQGNSA. CDR3 length equals 16 residues. The CDR3 nucleotides read TGTGCCAGCAGCTTAGTGGGGGGAGGGTCGTCCGGGGAGCTGTTTTTT. This sequence encodes CASSLVGGGSSGELFF.

The chain combines TRBV18 with TRBJ1-1, with 9 bases fitting TRBD1. Germline values: CDR1 KGHSH, CDR2 LQKENI. V lost 4 bases to trimming and J lost 7 bases; unmatched junction nucleotides: 7. The CDR3 consists of 14 residues. CDR3 loop: CASSLGTGFVEAFF. CDR3 in DNA: TGTGCCAGCTCACTAGGGACAGGGTTCGTTGAAGCTTTCTTT.

This chain links TRBV14 with TRBJ1-2; D remains unclear. The CDR3 is 13 residues long. Germline V gene sequence: CDR1 SGHDN, CDR2 FVKESK. V lost 1 base, J lost 2 bases, and 5 bases lay in between. The chain's CDR3 is CASSQGLNYGYTF. The DNA for the CDR3 is TGTGCCAGCAGCCAAGGACTCAACTATGGCTACACCTTC.

The genes are TRBV5-4 and TRBJ2-7; the match to TRBD1 covers 7 bases. The CDR3 is 14 residues long. CDR1 and CDR2 from the germline V gene are SGHNT and YYREEE (reference sequence). V gave up 4 bases and J gave up 2 bases; unmatched junction bases: 6. CDR3 sequence reads: CASSVQGIPYEQYF. The CDR3, as DNA: TGTGCCAGCAGCGTACAGGGGATCCCCTACGAGCAGTACTTC. Full variable domain (missing parts from reference TRBV5-4 and TRBJ2-7): ETGVTQSPTHLIKTRGQQVTLRCSSQSGHNTVSWYQQALGQGPQFIFQYYREEENGRGNFPPRFSGLQFPNYSSELNVNALELDDSALYLCASSVQGIPYEQYFGPGTRLTVT.

This sequence joins TRBV19 and TRBJ1-5; D call uncertain. V lost 6 bases, J lost 12 bases, and 12 bases lay in between. This CDR3 has 11 residues. Germline V gene lookup returns CDR1 LNHDA and CDR2 SQIVND (reference sequence). The CDR3 DNA is TGTGCCAGTAGCCTCAGTGGTCACCAGCATTTT. Translated: CASSLSGHQHF. Full variable domain (missing parts from reference TRBV19 and TRBJ1-5): DGGITQSPKYLFRKEGQNVTLSCEQNLNHDAMYWYRQDPGQGLRLIYYSQIVNDFQKGDIAEGYSVSREKKESFPLTVTSAQKNPTAFYLCASSLSGHQHFGDGTRLSIL.

V is TRBV7-2 and J is TRBJ2-7; perhaps TRBD2 as D (6 bases). The CDR3 runs 16 residues. Germline V gene sequence: CDR1 SGHTA, CDR2 FQGNSA. V lost 5 bases and J 0 bases, leaving 17 bases between the germline ends. CDR3 amino acids: CASSPDGGRFSYEQYF. The DNA for the CDR3 is TGTGCCAGCAGCCCTGACGGGGGACGCTTCTCCTACGAGCAGTACTTC.

The chain is built from TRBV4-2 and TRBJ2-1; unclear D gene. Trimming took 1 base from V and 0 from J, leaving 10 bases between them. The CDR3 covers 16 residues. Germline V lookup: CDR1 LGHNA, CDR2 YNFKEQ. The DNA for the CDR3 is TGTGCCAGCAGCCAAGTTTCGGTGAGCTCCTACAATGAGCAGTTCTTC. Protein sequence: CASSQVSVSSYNEQFF.

The rearrangement links TRBV28 to TRBJ2-7; perhaps TRBD1 as D (5 bases). V was shortened by 6 bases and J by 7 bases, with 16 bases between the two germline ends. CDR1 is MDHEN, CDR2 SYDVKM, per germline. The CDR3 is 13 amino acids. CDR3 loop: CASSSTVTKEQYF. CDR3 coding DNA: TGTGCCAGCAGCTCGACAGTTACCAAGGAGCAGTACTTC. The whole variable domain, filled in from reference TRBV28 and TRBJ2-7, reads DVKVTQSSRYLVKRTGEKVFLECVQDMDHENMFWYRQDPGLGLRLIYFSYDVKMKEKGDIPEGYSVSREKKERFSLILESASTNQTSMYLCASSSTVTKEQYFGPGTRLTVT.

This sequence joins TRBV6-5 and TRBJ1-2; TRBD1 aligns across 7 bases. Trimming at V came to 1 base and at J to 5 bases, leaving 1 base not matched to a gene. Per germline, CDR1 MNHEY and CDR2 SVGAGI. The CDR3 extends over 13 amino acids. The CDR3: CASSYWTGYGYTF. The DNA for the CDR3 is TGTGCCAGCAGTTACTGGACAGGATATGGCTACACCTTC.

V usage is TRBV3-1 (or the pseudogene TRBV3-2) and J usage is TRBJ1-5, with D possibly matching TRBD1 (6 bases). The V gene's germline CDR1 is LGHDT and CDR2 YNNKEL (reference sequence). V lost 5 bases and J lost 9, with 11 bases in between. This CDR3 is 12 amino acids long. DNA for the CDR3: TGTGCCAGCAGCACCCTGGGGGCGCCCCAGCATTTT. Its translation is CASSTLGAPQHF.

The chain carries TRBV21-1 and TRBJ2-1; TRBD1 was called by the table and not checked on the DNA. TRBV21-1 represents a pseudogene. This CDR3 spans 21 amino acids. The DNA for the CDR3 is TGTGCCAGCAGCAAAGATAACGGGACAGGCCGTTTGGGCCACTCCTACAATGAGCAGTTCTTC. It codes for CASSKDNGTGRLGHSYNEQFF.

The chain recombines TRBV5-1 with TRBJ2-3; 8 nucleotides line up with TRBD2. The V gene end was trimmed by 0 bases and the J gene end by 3 bases; junction bases not matched to a gene: 6. The germline CDR1 and CDR2 sequences are SGHRS and YFSETQ. The CDR3 has 16 residues. DNA of the CDR3: TGCGCCAGCAGCTTGGGTCCTAGCGGGCGTACAGATACGCAGTATTTT. Residues: CASSLGPSGRTDTQYF. Full variable domain (rest looked up from reference TRBV5-1 and TRBJ2-3): KAGVTQTPRYLIKTRGQQVTLSCSPISGHRSVSWYQQTPGQGLQFLFEYFSETQRNKGNFPGRFSGRQFSNSRSEMNVSTLELGDSALYLCASSLGPSGRTDTQYFGPGTRLTVL.